This TCR beta chain stems from a study of cytomegalovirus exposure and HLA in healthy donors. Study-wide context: Earlier, roughly 180 million T cells were analyzed, and some 120 million unique TCR beta sequences were found among them. Study results and caveats: Later on, analysis showed that most CMV-associated TCR beta chains appeared to be HLA-restricted.

Remarks on this clone: Its antigen is unidentified.

The CDR3 is made up of 15 amino acids. Germline assignment: CDR1 LGHNA and CDR2 YNFKEQ. V was trimmed by 0 bases and J by 1 base, leaving 9 bases between them. PCR involved 60 Vbeta and 13 Jbeta primers. The repertoire was sequenced with immunoSEQ multiplex PCR; TCRdb's copy has only in-frame clones and lacks some. Among around 76,000 clones listed, less than 75% were seen once. The receptor comes from a man in his forties in good health and CMV-seropositive. Material for sequencing was PBMCs. V usage is TRBV4-2 and J usage is TRBJ1-1; perhaps TRBD1 as D (6 bases). The CDR3 coding sequence is TGTGCCAGCAGCCAAGACCGGGACAAGAACACTGAAGCTTTCTTT. Translating gives CASSQDRDKNTEAFF.